A selection of T cell receptor beta chains follows, all from one sample in a study of blood T cell repertoires in COVID-19. The protocol was immunoSEQ multiplex PCR, while the TCRdb copy is restricted to in-frame clones and leaves out a portion. Of around 250,000 clones in the sample, 70% to 85% are singletons; the top ten hold 15%. Sequences were obtained from PBMCs or T cells enriched from blood (not recorded which). Receptors originate from a man aged 40-49 years who had recovered from COVID-19. The CDR3 runs from the conserved cysteine through the conserved F or W. A D gene is named only where the DNA matches it firmly. For some rows the clone size is stated as once, few or many, or as a class when expanded; others skip it.

J | D | size | V | DNA | CDR3
TRBJ2-7 | NA | once | TRBV10-1 | TGCGCCAGCAGTGACGGGTTAAAGCAGTACTTC | CASSDGLKQYF
TRBJ2-3 | NA | NA | TRBV7-8 | TGTGCCAGCAGCTTAAGGAGGGAGGATACGCAGTATTTT | CASSLRREDTQYF
TRBJ1-4 | NA | NA | TRBV19 | TGTGCCAGTACCCCCGCGGGGGGGAGGGTTCCGCTTTTT | CASTPAGGRVPLF
TRBJ2-5 | TRBD2 | NA | TRBV5-4 | TGTGCCAGCAGCTTGGGACTAGCAGGCGCAGAGACCCAGTACTTC | CASSLGLAGAETQYF
TRBJ1-6 | NA | few | TRBV5-6 | TGTGCCAGCAGCTTGGCTGCAGGCTCCCCTGCCCTCCACTTT | CASSLAAGSPALHF
TRBJ2-1 | NA | NA | TRBV10-3 | TGTGCCATCAGGGGCGATCAATACAATGAGCAGTTCTTC | CAIRGDQYNEQFF
TRBJ1-1 | NA | once | TRBV30 | TGTGCCTGGAGTCGGGACTTTTCCAGCACTGAAGCTTTCTTT | CAWSRDFSSTEAFF
TRBJ2-5 | TRBD2 | once | TRBV7-9 | TGTGCCAGCAGCCCCCCGCTAGCGGGGCCCTCTTCGGAGACCCAGTACTTC | CASSPPLAGPSSETQYF
TRBJ2-5 | NA | few | TRBV9 | TGTGCCAGCAGCGTAGAAGGGGGCCAAGAGACCCAGTACTTC | CASSVEGGQETQYF
TRBJ2-7 | NA | NA | TRBV7-9 | TGTGCCAGCAGCTTAGCGAGGGATAGCTCGACCTACGAGCAGTACTTC | CASSLARDSSTYEQYF
TRBJ1-1 | NA | NA | TRBV29-1 | TGCAGCGTTGCCCTGGGGGGTTTAAACACTGAAGCTTTCTTT | CSVALGGLNTEAFF
TRBJ2-3 | TRBD2 | NA | TRBV9 | TGTGCCAGCAGCTCCCACCTAGCGGGAGGCACAGATACGCAGTATTTT | CASSSHLAGGTDTQYF
TRBJ1-4 | TRBD1 | NA | TRBV5-6 | TGTGCCAGCAGCTTTGGGACAGGGCGAGAAAAACTGTTTTTT | CASSFGTGREKLFF
TRBJ1-4 | NA | once | TRBV2 | TGTGCCAGCAGTGAAGAACAGTCTGGCAATGAAAAACTGTTTTTT | CASSEEQSGNEKLFF
TRBJ1-2 | TRBD1 | NA | TRBV7-8 | TGTGCCAGCAGCGTTGCGTTACAGGGGGTTAACTATGGCTACACCTTC | CASSVALQGVNYGYTF
TRBJ1-2 | TRBD1 | NA | TRBV7-8 | TGTGCCAGCAGCTCGACAGGGGGTGGCTACACCTTC | CASSSTGGGYTF
TRBJ2-1 | NA | NA | TRBV30 | TGTGCCTGGTCCCTGGAGGGGAGGAGCAATGAGCAGTTCTTC | CAWSLEGRSNEQFF
TRBJ1-2 | NA | NA | TRBV5-6 | TGTGCCAGCAGCTTGGGCGGCAGGTGGAGGGACTATGGCTACACCTTC | CASSLGGRWRDYGYTF
TRBJ1-5 | NA | many | TRBV6-4 | TGTGCCAGCCCCCGTGCGGAGGGCAATCAGCCCCAGCATTTT | CASPRAEGNQPQHF
TRBJ2-1 | NA | NA | TRBV5-1 | TGCGCCAGCAGCCCCTCGGGGAGCGGGAAGAGGGGGGAGCAGTTCTTC | CASSPSGSGKRGEQFF
TRBJ2-7 | NA | once | TRBV20-1 | TGCAGTGCTCGATGGACAGACGAGCAGTACTTC | CSARWTDEQYF
TRBJ2-7 | TRBD1 | NA | TRBV4-1 | TGCGCCAGCAGCCAAGCAATTCTAACAGGGGATTGGGCCTACGAGCAGTACTTC | CASSQAILTGDWAYEQYF
TRBJ2-3 | NA | NA | TRBV5-4 | TGTGCCAGCGGCGTGGGTGGGGCTTCAGGGGATACGCAGTATTTT | CASGVGGASGDTQYF
TRBJ2-2 | TRBD1 | NA | TRBV5-1 | TGCGCCAGCATGGGACAGACTAACACCGGGGAGCTGTTTTTT | CASMGQTNTGELFF
TRBJ2-5 | NA | NA | TRBV4-1 | TGCGCCAGCAGCCAACCAGGCCAAGAGACCCAGTACTTC | CASSQPGQETQYF
TRBJ1-1 | NA | NA | TRBV7-9 | TGTGCCAGCAGCCCTGGCCGACATAATATAATGAACACTGAAGCTTTCTTT | CASSPGRHNIMNTEAFF
TRBJ2-7 | TRBD1 | few | TRBV28 | TGTGCCAGCAGGTTACTACCGGGACAGGGGTCCTACGAGCAGTACTTC | CASRLLPGQGSYEQYF
TRBJ2-7 | TRBD1 | NA | TRBV3-1/TRBV3-2 | TGTGCCAGCAGCCTTGGACAGGTTTACGAGCAGTACTTC | CASSLGQVYEQYF
TRBJ2-6 | NA | NA | TRBV12-3/TRBV12-4 | TGTGCCAGCAGCCTGGGGGCCAACGTCCTGACTTTC | CASSLGANVLTF
TRBJ2-7 | TRBD2 | NA | TRBV3-1/TRBV3-2 | TGTGCCAGCAGCCCCCGGGGGGGCCACATGGGCTACGAGCAGTACTTC | CASSPRGGHMGYEQYF
TRBJ2-1 | NA | once | TRBV6-2/TRBV6-3 | TGTGCCAGCAGTTACATGAGGGGGGGGGCAAAAGATGAGCAGTTCTTC | CASSYMRGGAKDEQFF
TRBJ1-2 | TRBD1 | once | TRBV29-1 | TGCAGCGTCACAGGGGAAATGGACTATGGCTACACCTTC | CSVTGEMDYGYTF
TRBJ1-2 | NA | NA | TRBV7-9 | TGTGCCAGCAGCTTAATAGTTTTCAGGGATGGCTACACCTTC | CASSLIVFRDGYTF
TRBJ1-1 | NA | NA | TRBV29-1 | TGCAGCGCCTTAACAGTGAACACTGAAGCTTTCTTT | CSALTVNTEAFF
TRBJ2-2 | NA | NA | TRBV3-1/TRBV3-2 | TGTGCCAGCAGCCCCTTTGCCAGGGTCGGCGAGGCCGGGGAGCTGTTTTTT | CASSPFARVGEAGELFF
TRBJ1-5 | NA | NA | TRBV10-2 | TGCGCCAGCAGTGAGACAGGAGACTATCAGCCCCAGCATTTT | CASSETGDYQPQHF
TRBJ2-2 | NA | once | TRBV7-2 | TGTGCCAGCAGCTTAAACCTAGGGAACACCGGGGAGCTGTTTTTT | CASSLNLGNTGELFF
TRBJ2-7 | TRBD1 | NA | TRBV2 | TGTGCCAGCAGGCCGATGACAGGGGTAAATTACTTC | CASRPMTGVNYF
TRBJ1-2 | NA | NA | TRBV5-4 | TGTGCCAGCAGCTGGCGGTCGGCCGGCAACTATGGCTACACCTTC | CASSWRSAGNYGYTF
TRBJ2-2 | NA | few | TRBV2 | TGTGCCAGCACCGGACTCGGTGGGGCCGGGGAGCTGTTTTTT | CASTGLGGAGELFF